This TCR beta chain was recorded in a study of T cell responses to AZD1222 COVID-19 vaccine. The CDR3 has 18 amino acids. Trimming shortened V by 6 bases and J by 3 bases, and 26 bases separated the two germline ends. Looked up from germline, CDR1 is MNHEY and CDR2 is SVGEGT. Study-wide results and limits: No day 14 peak samples; only post-peak repertoires were characterized. Nearly half of the spike-specific TCRs reportedly recognize variant regions that carry no mutations. At study baseline, merely several AZD1222 recipients were seropositive. Spike-specific TCR breadth and depth were elevated following two AZD1222 doses.

Of note for this clone: Its cognate antigen is unknown.

Here immunoSEQ multiplex PCR was the method, and the copy in TCRdb shows in-frame clones only, minus some. The table includes about 60,000 clones, more than 80% detected once. This chain uses TRBV6-2 or TRBV6-3 with TRBJ1-1, with D maybe TRBD1 (5 bases). The sequencing here drew on peripheral blood, taken on day 0 of MenACWY control vaccination. This TCR was sampled from an adult in good health. In DNA, the CDR3 is TGTGCCAGCAGATACCCCCCCTTACAGGAGGGGCTGTACACTGAAGCTTTCTTT. Its translation is CASRYPPLQEGLYTEAFF.